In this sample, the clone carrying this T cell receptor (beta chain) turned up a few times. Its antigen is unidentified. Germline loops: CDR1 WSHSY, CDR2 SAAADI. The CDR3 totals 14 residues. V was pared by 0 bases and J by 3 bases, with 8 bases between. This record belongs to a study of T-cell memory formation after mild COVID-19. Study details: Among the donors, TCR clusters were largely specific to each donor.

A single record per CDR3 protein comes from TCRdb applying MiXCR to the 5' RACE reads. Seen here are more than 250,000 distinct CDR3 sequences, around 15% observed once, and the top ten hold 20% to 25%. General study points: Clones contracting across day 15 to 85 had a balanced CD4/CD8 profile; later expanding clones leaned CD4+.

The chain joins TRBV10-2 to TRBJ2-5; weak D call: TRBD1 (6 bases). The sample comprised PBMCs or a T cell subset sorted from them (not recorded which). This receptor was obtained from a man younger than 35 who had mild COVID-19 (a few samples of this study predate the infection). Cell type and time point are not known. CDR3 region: CASSESNREETQYF. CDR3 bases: TGCGCCAGCAGTGAGTCTAACAGGGAAGAGACCCAGTACTTC.